The clone carrying this T cell receptor beta chain was found a few times. What it binds is not known. The entry originates in a study of relationships among human T cell subsets. Semiquantitative ARM-PCR amplified T cell receptor alpha and beta CDR3 regions from mRNA. Tagged nested gene-specific primers were used first, then communal superprimers amplified exponentially. MiXCR, run by TCRdb on the multiplex PCR reads, gives a single entry per CDR3 protein. Among under 15,000 distinct CDR3 sequences listed, approximately 67% were seen once. The Th1 cells were the flow-through after CD25, CD56 and CD294 bead selections. Per germline, CDR1 SNHLY and CDR2 FYNNEI. The CDR3 has 13 residues. V lost 10 bases and J lost 9, with 19 bases in between. Points from the study as a whole: Over 60% of CD8+ cytotoxic sequences were in clones over 100 reads; regulatory and Th2 had few.

The receptor was derived from a man aged 35 to 55 in good health. V usage is TRBV2 and J usage is TRBJ2-1; perhaps D is TRBD1 or TRBD2 (6 bases each). The sample consisted of CD4+ Th1 cells sorted from blood. The CDR3 nucleotides are TGTGCCATCCGCGCTGGGGGGCACCTTGAGCAGTTCTTC. As protein: CAIRAGGHLEQFF.